Below, 30 T cell receptor beta chains from the same sample are listed, as sequenced in a study of human thymus T cells. Thymus was obtained from resections taken during corrective heart surgery. This table comes from immunoSEQ multiplex PCR, and its TCRdb copy is limited to in-frame clones, with some not included. The profile covers some 120,000 clones, with around 94% appearing a single time and 0.02% to 0.025% taken by the ten largest. The sample comprised thymus tissue. These receptors originate from a boy in the first two years of life with a congenital heart defect but otherwise immunologically healthy.

The chain couples TRBV19 to TRBJ2-4; D may be TRBD2 (5 bases). Germline-derived CDR1 and CDR2 are LNHDA and SQIVND (reference sequence). This CDR3 comprises 13 residues. V lost 6 bases, J lost 5 bases, and 11 bases lay in between. In DNA form, the CDR3 reads TGTGCCAGTAGGGCCGGGAACCAAAACATTCAGTACTTC. It translates to CASRAGNQNIQYF. Variable domain in full (rest from reference TRBV19 and TRBJ2-4): DGGITQSPKYLFRKEGQNVTLSCEQNLNHDAMYWYRQDPGQGLRLIYYSQIVNDFQKGDIAEGYSVSREKKESFPLTVTSAQKNPTAFYLCASRAGNQNIQYFGAGTRLSVL.

V is TRBV27 and J is TRBJ1-1, with D perhaps matching TRBD1 (6 bases). V was shortened by 4 bases and J by 5 bases, with 14 bases between the two germline ends. From germline, CDR1 is MNHEY and CDR2 SMNVEV (reference sequence). The CDR3 loop spans 14 amino acids. CDR3 in DNA: TGTGCCAGCAGTTCCCGGGGGCGCCGGACTGAAGCTTTCTTT. Translated, it gives CASSSRGRRTEAFF.

V usage is TRBV15 and J usage is TRBJ1-3; no reliable D call. This CDR3 contains 13 residues. Trimming stripped 0 bases from V and 2 bases from J, with 2 bases between. CDR1 and CDR2 from the germline V gene are LNHNV and YYDKDF (reference sequence). In DNA, the CDR3 is TGTGCCACCAGCAGAGATCCTGGAAACACCATATATTTT. Protein: CATSRDPGNTIYF.

This chain links TRBV13 with TRBJ1-3; a weak D match, TRBD1 (6 bases). V shed 4 bases and J shed 4 bases, with 11 bases lying between them. This CDR3 has 14 amino acids. Germline V gene lookup returns CDR1 PRHDT and CDR2 FYEKMQ (reference sequence). CDR3 residues: CASSYRVGGNTIYF. DNA for the CDR3: TGTGCCAGCAGCTACAGGGTGGGCGGAAACACCATATATTTT.

This chain joins TRBV7-2 and TRBJ2-3, with D unresolved. Germline values: CDR1 SGHTA, CDR2 FQGNSA. The CDR3 is 12 residues long. V was pared by 5 bases and J by 6 bases, with 9 bases between. The CDR3 DNA reads as TGTGCCAGCAGCGCACGTAGGGATACGCAGTATTTT. Amino acids: CASSARRDTQYF.

The chain couples TRBV7-6 to TRBJ1-3; D uncertain. V was pared by 1 base and J by 3 bases, with 10 bases between. Germline CDR1 reads SGHVS; CDR2 reads FNYEAQ. This CDR3 has 15 amino acids. The CDR3: CASSLGWGDGNTIYF. For the CDR3, the DNA is TGTGCCAGCAGCTTAGGCTGGGGTGATGGAAACACCATATATTTT.

V is TRBV5-6 and J is TRBJ1-2; no firm D call. The germline CDR1 and CDR2 sequences are SGHDT and YYEEEE. Trimming left V 3 bases short and J 3 bases short, with 3 bases between. The CDR3 is 11 residues long. The CDR3 region is CASSSHYGYTF. In DNA, the CDR3 is TGTGCCAGCAGCTCCCACTATGGCTACACCTTC.

The J gene is TRBJ2-1, the V gene TRBV11-3; perhaps TRBD1 as D (5 bases). The germline gives CDR1 SGHNT, CDR2 YENEEA. This CDR3 is 14 amino acids long. Deletions cut 3 bases from V and 9 bases from J, with 15 bases between. CDR3 protein: CASSFRTRWGEQFF. The CDR3 DNA follows: TGTGCCAGCAGCTTCCGGACACGCTGGGGTGAGCAGTTCTTC.

The rearrangement links TRBV7-2 to TRBJ1-5; 10 positions agree with TRBD1. Trimming at V came to 5 bases and at J to 0 bases, leaving 10 bases not matched to a gene. Germline assignment: CDR1 SGHTA and CDR2 FQGNSA. The CDR3 is 18 residues long. The DNA for the CDR3 is TGTGCCAGCAGCGTCCGGGACAGGGGTGCGAATAGCAATCAGCCCCAGCATTTT. Protein: CASSVRDRGANSNQPQHF.

This rearrangement joins TRBV29-1 to TRBJ2-7; possibly TRBD1 or TRBD2 for D (7 bases each). CDR1 and CDR2 from the germline V gene are SQVTM and ANQGSEA. This CDR3 contains 15 residues. The germline V and J ends were trimmed by 6 bases and 4 bases, with 22 bases remaining between them. CDR3 DNA: TGCAGCGTGACCCAAATAACAGGGGAGGGGTACGAGCAGTACTTC. The encoded protein is CSVTQITGEGYEQYF.

J is TRBJ2-7 and V is TRBV12-5, with 13 positions matching TRBD2. There are 15 residues in the CDR3. Germline V gene sequence: CDR1 LGHNT, CDR2 FRNRAP. The ends lost 6 bases at V and 1 base at J; junction bases unmatched: 3. DNA of the CDR3: TGTGCTAGTGGGACTAGCGGGGGGAATTCCTACGAGCAGTACTTC. Translation gives CASGTSGGNSYEQYF.

V usage is TRBV30 and J usage is TRBJ1-2, with D tentatively TRBD1 (6 bases). The CDR3 length is 14 residues. With 3 bases removed from V and 8 bases from J, the gap between germline ends came to 19 bases. Germline V gene data show CDR1 as GTSNPN and CDR2 as SVGIG (reference sequence). The CDR3 region has the DNA TGTGCCTGGAGCCCACGACAGGTTGTGGCGGGCTACACCTTC. Residues: CAWSPRQVVAGYTF. Together with reference TRBV30 and TRBJ1-2, the CDR3 gives the full variable domain: SQTIHQWPATLVQPVGSPLSLECTVEGTSNPNLYWYRQAAGRGLQLLFYSVGIGQISSEVPQNLSASRPQDRQFILSSKKLLLSDSGFYLCAWSPRQVVAGYTFGSGTRLTVV.

The CDR3 is CASSQQWNTEAFF. The DNA of the CDR3 is TGTGCCAGTAGTCAACAGTGGAACACTGAAGCTTTCTTT. V is TRBV19 and J is TRBJ1-1, with no clear D. The CDR3 consists of 13 residues. Germline V lookup: CDR1 LNHDA, CDR2 SQIVND (reference sequence). V lost 5 bases and J 1 base, leaving 8 bases between the germline ends. The whole variable domain, filled in from reference TRBV19 and TRBJ1-1, reads DGGITQSPKYLFRKEGQNVTLSCEQNLNHDAMYWYRQDPGQGLRLIYYSQIVNDFQKGDIAEGYSVSREKKESFPLTVTSAQKNPTAFYLCASSQQWNTEAFFGQGTRLTVV.

The rearrangement uses TRBV30 and TRBJ1-5, with 8 bases lining up with TRBD1. The V and J ends lost 3 bases and 2 bases, in that order; junction bases with no gene match: 3. Germline lookup yields CDR1 GTSNPN and CDR2 SVGIG (reference sequence). CDR3 length: 14 amino acids. For the CDR3, the DNA is TGTGCCTGGAGCTTGACAGGGGGCAATCAGCCCCAGCATTTT. It codes for CAWSLTGGNQPQHF. Full variable domain (rest looked up from reference TRBV30 and TRBJ1-5): SQTIHQWPATLVQPVGSPLSLECTVEGTSNPNLYWYRQAAGRGLQLLFYSVGIGQISSEVPQNLSASRPQDRQFILSSKKLLLSDSGFYLCAWSLTGGNQPQHFGDGTRLSIL.

The V call is TRBV15, the J call TRBJ2-2; possible D gene TRBD1, 5 bases. Per germline, CDR1 LNHNV and CDR2 YYDKDF (reference sequence). Trimming shortened V by 3 bases and J by 0 bases, and 11 bases separated the two germline ends. The CDR3 totals 16 residues. DNA of the CDR3: TGTGCCACCAGCAGGGGGCTTACAGCGAACACCGGGGAGCTGTTTTTT. It codes for CATSRGLTANTGELFF. Combining the CDR3 with reference TRBV15 and TRBJ2-2 gives the whole variable domain DAMVIQNPRYQVTQFGKPVTLSCSQTLNHNVMYWYQQKSSQAPKLLFHYYDKDFNNEADTPDNFQSRRPNTSFCFLDIRSPGLGDTAMYLCATSRGLTANTGELFFGEGSRLTVL.

The chain links TRBV5-1 to TRBJ1-1; D unclear. The germline gives CDR1 SGHRS, CDR2 YFSETQ. The V gene lost 7 bases and the J gene lost 3 bases, with 16 bases spanning the gap. This CDR3 comprises 14 residues. The CDR3 here is CASRTEGDYTEAFF. The CDR3 coding sequence is TGCGCCAGCCGTACAGAAGGAGACTACACTGAAGCTTTCTTT.

This sequence joins TRBV28 and TRBJ1-3; no firm D call. CDR3 length: 15 residues. V was trimmed by 6 bases and J by 0 bases, leaving 12 bases between them. Looked up from germline, CDR1 is MDHEN and CDR2 is SYDVKM. In DNA, the CDR3 is TGTGCCAGCAGCCCCAGTGCAAGCTCTGGAAACACCATATATTTT. Protein: CASSPSASSGNTIYF. Based on the CDR3 plus reference TRBV28 and TRBJ1-3, the full variable domain is DVKVTQSSRYLVKRTGEKVFLECVQDMDHENMFWYRQDPGLGLRLIYFSYDVKMKEKGDIPEGYSVSREKKERFSLILESASTNQTSMYLCASSPSASSGNTIYFGEGSWLTVV.

V and J are TRBV19 and TRBJ2-5; 10 bases are shared with TRBD2. Germline assignment: CDR1 LNHDA and CDR2 SQIVND (reference sequence). This CDR3 contains 17 residues. The ends lost 3 bases at V and 3 bases at J; junction bases unmatched: 10. The CDR3 DNA sequence: TGTGCCAGTAGTATCCGGGTGAAGCGGGGGGGCAAAGAGACCCAGTACTTC. It encodes CASSIRVKRGGKETQYF.

The chain couples TRBV13 to TRBJ1-1; possibly TRBD1 for D (6 bases). Trimming removed 2 bases from V and 4 bases from J, with 11 bases in between. Germline CDR1 reads PRHDT; CDR2 reads FYEKMQ (reference sequence). The CDR3 extends over 14 amino acids. The CDR3 here is CASSLRGSSTEAFF. The CDR3 DNA reads TGTGCCAGCAGCTTAAGGGGGTCGAGCACTGAAGCTTTCTTT.

The chain combines TRBV2 with TRBJ2-2, with 7 bases lining up with TRBD1. The V and J ends lost 8 bases and 6 bases, in that order; junction bases with no gene match: 6. The V gene's germline CDR1 is SNHLY and CDR2 FYNNEI. This CDR3 spans 13 amino acids. The CDR3 protein is CASHLDRAGELFF. The CDR3 coding sequence is TGTGCCAGCCACCTAGACAGGGCCGGGGAGCTGTTTTTT.

This clone has only one observation. The genes are TRBV5-6 and TRBJ2-5; no clear D. The CDR3 consists of 13 residues. Germline V gene lookup returns CDR1 SGHDT and CDR2 YYEEEE. Trimming removed 1 base at V and 5 bases at J, with 9 bases between. This chain's CDR3 is CASSLNHQETQYF. In nucleotides, the CDR3 is TGTGCCAGCAGCTTGAACCATCAGGAGACCCAGTACTTC.

CDR3 nucleotide sequence: TGTGCCAGCAGCCCTGGACAGGTCCCAGATACGCAGTATTTT. It specifies CASSPGQVPDTQYF. The V call is TRBV9, the J call TRBJ2-3, with 7 bases aligning to TRBD1. V lost 4 bases to trimming and J lost 4 bases; unmatched junction nucleotides: 6. Germline V gives CDR1 SGDLS, CDR2 YYNGEE. The CDR3 is made up of 14 amino acids.

This rearrangement joins TRBV14 to TRBJ2-3; D is unclear. V was pared by 1 base and J by 2 bases, with 7 bases between. CDR3 size: 14 residues. Germline V gene lookup returns CDR1 SGHDN and CDR2 FVKESK. CDR3 nucleotide sequence: TGTGCCAGCAGCCAAGCCGTAATCACAGATACGCAGTATTTT. The encoded protein is CASSQAVITDTQYF.

This chain links TRBV7-2 with TRBJ1-1, with D perhaps matching TRBD1 (5 bases). V lost 4 bases, J lost 4 bases, and 13 bases lay in between. The CDR3 length is 14 residues. Germline V gene data show CDR1 as SGHTA and CDR2 as FQGNSA. In DNA form, the CDR3 reads TGTGCCAGCAGCTCACGGACAAGTCTCACTGAAGCTTTCTTT. Protein product: CASSSRTSLTEAFF.

V usage is TRBV5-6 and J usage is TRBJ2-3, with TRBD2 matching over 8 bases. Per the germline V gene, CDR1 is SGHDT and CDR2 is YYEEEE. J lost 1 base, V lost 0 bases, and 4 bases had no gene match. The CDR3 is 16 amino acids. This chain's CDR3 is CASSLGGSGGTDTQYF. For the CDR3, the DNA is TGTGCCAGCAGCTTGGGAGGTAGCGGGGGCACAGATACGCAGTATTTT.

The chain recombines TRBV28 with TRBJ1-1; D perhaps matches TRBD1 (5 bases). Trimming stripped 7 bases from V and 7 bases from J, with 19 bases between. Germline values: CDR1 MDHEN, CDR2 SYDVKM. The CDR3 sequence is 14 residues long. The CDR3 protein is CASTPADSHLEAFF. CDR3 in DNA: TGTGCCAGCACCCCCGCTGACAGCCACCTTGAAGCTTTCTTT. The variable domain in full, with the rest retrieved from reference TRBV28 and TRBJ1-1, is DVKVTQSSRYLVKRTGEKVFLECVQDMDHENMFWYRQDPGLGLRLIYFSYDVKMKEKGDIPEGYSVSREKKERFSLILESASTNQTSMYLCASTPADSHLEAFFGQGTRLTVV.

The rearrangement uses TRBV5-1 and TRBJ2-5; 7 bases match TRBD2. The V segment lost 0 bases and the J segment 5 bases; nucleotides outside the gene matches: 7. This CDR3 is 15 amino acids long. Germline V CDR1 and CDR2: SGHRS, YFSETQ. DNA of the CDR3: TGCGCCAGCAGCTTGGCTGGGGGGAGGGGTGAGACCCAGTACTTC. Protein sequence: CASSLAGGRGETQYF.

The rearrangement links TRBV15 to TRBJ1-2; 8 bases are a match to TRBD1. The CDR3 is 14 amino acids. In germline, CDR1 is LNHNV, CDR2 YYDKDF (reference sequence). V lost 5 bases to trimming and J lost 7 bases; unmatched junction nucleotides: 9. The CDR3 sequence is CATSARQGSIGYTF. CDR3 sequence (DNA): TGTGCCACCAGCGCCCGACAGGGGAGTATTGGCTACACCTTC.

J is TRBJ2-5 and V is TRBV7-6; 11 bases are shared with TRBD2. V dropped 5 bases and J dropped 3; count of bases not matched to a gene: 14. The CDR3 loop spans 18 amino acids. Germline V CDR1 and CDR2: SGHVS, FNYEAQ. The CDR3 coding sequence is TGTGCCAGCAGCCTAGGACTAGCGGGCCGACAACAAAAAGAGACCCAGTACTTC. It encodes CASSLGLAGRQQKETQYF.

The rearrangement uses TRBV4-3 and TRBJ2-3; D unresolved. CDR1 and CDR2 from the germline V gene are LGHNA and YSLEER. V shed 0 bases and J shed 2 bases, with 9 bases lying between them. The CDR3 consists of 15 residues. CDR3 residues: CASSQEARHTDTQYF. As DNA, the CDR3 is TGCGCCAGCAGCCAAGAGGCCCGTCACACAGATACGCAGTATTTT.